This T cell receptor (beta chain) stems from a study of technical replicates of blood from several donors. The CDR3 runs 17 residues. The V gene's germline CDR1 is SGDLS and CDR2 YYNGEE. The V and J ends lost 0 bases and 0 bases respectively, with 13 bases between them. Sequencing was performed with immunoSEQ multiplex PCR; in TCRdb, only in-frame clones are kept and a portion is missing. The sample has 55,000 to 75,000 clones, over 85% seen once. The source of this sequence is a human donor in good health. Some clones in this sample may be carry-over from other donors' samples. The sample consisted of PBMCs. J is TRBJ1-3 and V is TRBV9; D is undetermined. The DNA of the CDR3 is TGTGCCAGCAGCGTAGTAGATCGGCAGGCCTCTGGAAACACCATATATTTT. Translated, it gives CASSVVDRQASGNTIYF.